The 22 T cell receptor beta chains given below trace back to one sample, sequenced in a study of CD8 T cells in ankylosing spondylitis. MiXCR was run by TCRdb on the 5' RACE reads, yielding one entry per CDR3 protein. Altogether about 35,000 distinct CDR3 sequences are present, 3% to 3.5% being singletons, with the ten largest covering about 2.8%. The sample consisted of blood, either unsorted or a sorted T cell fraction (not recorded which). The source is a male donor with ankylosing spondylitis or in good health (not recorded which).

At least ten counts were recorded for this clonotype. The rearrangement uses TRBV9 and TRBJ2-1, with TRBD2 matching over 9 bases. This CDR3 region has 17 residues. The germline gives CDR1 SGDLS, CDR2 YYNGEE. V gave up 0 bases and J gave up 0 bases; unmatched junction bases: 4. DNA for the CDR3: TGTGCCAGCAGCGTAGGACCAGCGGGGGGCTCCTACAATGAGCAGTTCTTC. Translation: CASSVGPAGGSYNEQFF.

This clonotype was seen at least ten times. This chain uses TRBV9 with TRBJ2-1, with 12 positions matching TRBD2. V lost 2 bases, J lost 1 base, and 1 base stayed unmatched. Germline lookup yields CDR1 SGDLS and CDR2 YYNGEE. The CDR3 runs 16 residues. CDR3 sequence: CASSVTSGRSYNEQFF. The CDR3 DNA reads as TGTGCCAGCAGCGTGACTAGCGGGAGATCCTACAATGAGCAGTTCTTC.

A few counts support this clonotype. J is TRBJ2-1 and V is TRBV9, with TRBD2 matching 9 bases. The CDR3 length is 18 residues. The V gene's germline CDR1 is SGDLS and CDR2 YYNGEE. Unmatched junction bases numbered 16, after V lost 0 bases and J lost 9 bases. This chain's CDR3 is CASSVAVDGREGRSEQFF. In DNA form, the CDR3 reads TGTGCCAGCAGCGTAGCGGTAGATGGGCGGGAGGGCCGAAGTGAGCAGTTCTTC.

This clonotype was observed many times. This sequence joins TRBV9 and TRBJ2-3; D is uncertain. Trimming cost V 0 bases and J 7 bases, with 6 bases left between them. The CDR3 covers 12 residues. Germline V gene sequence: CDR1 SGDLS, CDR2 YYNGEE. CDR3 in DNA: TGTGCCAGCAGCGTAGACGTGTATACGCAGTATTTT. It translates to CASSVDVYTQYF.

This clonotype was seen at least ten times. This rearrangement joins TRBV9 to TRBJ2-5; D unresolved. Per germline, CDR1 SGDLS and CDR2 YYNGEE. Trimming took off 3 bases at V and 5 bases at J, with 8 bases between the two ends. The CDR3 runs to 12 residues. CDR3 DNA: TGTGCCAGCAGCGCTTTGGGGGAGACCCAGTACTTC. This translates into CASSALGETQYF.

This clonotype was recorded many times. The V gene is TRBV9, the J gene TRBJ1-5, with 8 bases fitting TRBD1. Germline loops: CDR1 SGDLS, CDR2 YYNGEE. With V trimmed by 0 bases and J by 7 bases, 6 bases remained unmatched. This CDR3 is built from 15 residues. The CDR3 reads CASSVGTGQEQPQHF. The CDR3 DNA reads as TGTGCCAGCAGCGTAGGGACAGGGCAGGAACAGCCCCAGCATTTT.

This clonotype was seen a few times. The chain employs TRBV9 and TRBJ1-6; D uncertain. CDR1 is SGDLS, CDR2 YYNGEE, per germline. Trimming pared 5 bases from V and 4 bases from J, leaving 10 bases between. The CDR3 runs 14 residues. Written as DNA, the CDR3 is TGTGCCAGCAGAACGGGGAGGTATAATTCACCCCTCCACTTT. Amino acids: CASRTGRYNSPLHF.

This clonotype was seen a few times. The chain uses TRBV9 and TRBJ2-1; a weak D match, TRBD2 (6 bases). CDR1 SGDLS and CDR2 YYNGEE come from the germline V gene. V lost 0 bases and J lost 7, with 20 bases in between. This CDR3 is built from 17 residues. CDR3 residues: CASSVDGAGGLLNEQFF. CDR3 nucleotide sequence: TGTGCCAGCAGCGTAGATGGAGCGGGCGGCCTTCTTAATGAGCAGTTCTTC.

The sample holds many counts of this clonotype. CDR3 in amino acids: CASSVEGTPSNEQFF. The CDR3 coding sequence is TGTGCCAGCAGCGTAGAAGGGACTCCATCAAATGAGCAGTTCTTC. This chain joins TRBV9 and TRBJ2-1; perhaps TRBD2 as D (6 bases). The CDR3 has 15 amino acids. Germline V gives CDR1 SGDLS, CDR2 YYNGEE. Trimming removed 0 bases at V and 7 bases at J, with 14 bases between.

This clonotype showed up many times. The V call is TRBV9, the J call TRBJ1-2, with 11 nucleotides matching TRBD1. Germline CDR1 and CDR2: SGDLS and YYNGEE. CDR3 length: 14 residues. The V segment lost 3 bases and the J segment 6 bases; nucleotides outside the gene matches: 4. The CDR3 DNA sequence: TGTGCCAGCAGCGAGGGACAGGGGGTTGATGGCTACACCTTC. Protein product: CASSEGQGVDGYTF.

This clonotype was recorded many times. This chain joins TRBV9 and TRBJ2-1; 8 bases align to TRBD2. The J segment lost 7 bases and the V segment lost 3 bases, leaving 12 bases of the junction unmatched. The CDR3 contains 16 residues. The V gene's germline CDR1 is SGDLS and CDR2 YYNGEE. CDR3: CASSAPGLVGVNEQFF. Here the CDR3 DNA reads TGTGCCAGCAGCGCGCCGGGACTAGTGGGAGTTAATGAGCAGTTCTTC.

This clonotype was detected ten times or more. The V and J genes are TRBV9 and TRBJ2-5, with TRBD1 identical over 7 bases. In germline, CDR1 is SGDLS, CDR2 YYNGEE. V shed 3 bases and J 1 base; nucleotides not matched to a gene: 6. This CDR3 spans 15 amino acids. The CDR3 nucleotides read TGTGCCAGCAGCGCCCAGACAGGGCGCCAAGAGACCCAGTACTTC. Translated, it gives CASSAQTGRQETQYF.

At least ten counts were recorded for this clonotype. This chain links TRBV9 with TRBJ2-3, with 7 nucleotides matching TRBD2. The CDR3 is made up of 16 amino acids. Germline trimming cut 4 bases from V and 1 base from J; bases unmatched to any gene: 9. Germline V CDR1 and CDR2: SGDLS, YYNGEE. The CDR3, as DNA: TGTGCCAGCAGCCCTCGGACTAGTATGGGCACAGATACGCAGTATTTT. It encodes CASSPRTSMGTDTQYF. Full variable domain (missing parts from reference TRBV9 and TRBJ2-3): DSGVTQTPKHLITATGQRVTLRCSPRSGDLSVYWYQQSLDQGLQFLIQYYNGEERAKGNILERFSAQQFPDLHSELNLSSLELGDSALYFCASSPRTSMGTDTQYFGPGTRLTVL.

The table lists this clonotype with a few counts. CDR3 sequence reads: CASSVESNGETQYF. In DNA form, the CDR3 reads TGTGCCAGCAGCGTAGAGAGTAACGGAGAGACCCAGTACTTC. The V gene is TRBV9, the J gene TRBJ2-5; D call uncertain. The CDR3 loop spans 14 amino acids. Trimming cost V 0 bases and J 4 bases, with 10 bases left between them. The germline gives CDR1 SGDLS, CDR2 YYNGEE.

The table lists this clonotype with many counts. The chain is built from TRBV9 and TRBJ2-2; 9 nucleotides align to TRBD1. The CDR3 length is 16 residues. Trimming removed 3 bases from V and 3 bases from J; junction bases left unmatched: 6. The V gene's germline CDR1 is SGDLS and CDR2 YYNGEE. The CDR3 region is CASSGPGQGDTGELFF. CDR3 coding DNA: TGTGCCAGCAGCGGGCCGGGACAGGGTGACACCGGGGAGCTGTTTTTT.

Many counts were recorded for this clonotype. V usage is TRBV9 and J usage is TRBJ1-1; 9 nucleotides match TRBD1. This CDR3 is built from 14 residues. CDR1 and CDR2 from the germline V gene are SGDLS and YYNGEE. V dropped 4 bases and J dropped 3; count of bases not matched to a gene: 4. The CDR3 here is CASSTTGGDTEAFF. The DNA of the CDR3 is TGTGCCAGCAGCACGACAGGGGGGGACACTGAAGCTTTCTTT. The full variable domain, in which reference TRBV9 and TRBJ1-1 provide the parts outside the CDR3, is DSGVTQTPKHLITATGQRVTLRCSPRSGDLSVYWYQQSLDQGLQFLIQYYNGEERAKGNILERFSAQQFPDLHSELNLSSLELGDSALYFCASSTTGGDTEAFFGQGTRLTVV.

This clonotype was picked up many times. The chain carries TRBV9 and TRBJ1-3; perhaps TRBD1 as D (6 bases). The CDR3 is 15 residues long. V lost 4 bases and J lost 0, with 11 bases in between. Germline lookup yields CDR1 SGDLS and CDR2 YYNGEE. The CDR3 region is CASSQGDNSGNTIYF. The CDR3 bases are TGTGCCAGCAGCCAAGGGGACAACTCTGGAAACACCATATATTTT.

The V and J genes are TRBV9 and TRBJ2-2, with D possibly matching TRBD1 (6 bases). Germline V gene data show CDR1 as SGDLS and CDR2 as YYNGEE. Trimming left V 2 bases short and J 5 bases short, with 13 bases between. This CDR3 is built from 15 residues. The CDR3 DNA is TGTGCCAGCAGCGTGGATACAGGGTTTACCGGGGAGCTGTTTTTT. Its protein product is CASSVDTGFTGELFF.

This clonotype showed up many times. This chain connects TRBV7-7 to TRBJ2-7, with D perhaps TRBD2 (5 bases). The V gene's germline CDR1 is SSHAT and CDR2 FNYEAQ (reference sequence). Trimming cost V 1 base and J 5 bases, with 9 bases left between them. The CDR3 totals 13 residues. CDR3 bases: TGTGCCAGCAGCTTAGTGCGGGTGCACGAGCAGTACGTC. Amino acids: CASSLVRVHEQYV.

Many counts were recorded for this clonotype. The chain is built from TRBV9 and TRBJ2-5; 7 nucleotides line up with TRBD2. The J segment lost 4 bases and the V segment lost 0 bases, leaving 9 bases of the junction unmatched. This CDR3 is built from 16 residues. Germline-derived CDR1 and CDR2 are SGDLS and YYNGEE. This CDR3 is CASSVAGTTGVETQYF. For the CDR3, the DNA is TGTGCCAGCAGCGTAGCAGGGACTACCGGGGTAGAGACCCAGTACTTC.

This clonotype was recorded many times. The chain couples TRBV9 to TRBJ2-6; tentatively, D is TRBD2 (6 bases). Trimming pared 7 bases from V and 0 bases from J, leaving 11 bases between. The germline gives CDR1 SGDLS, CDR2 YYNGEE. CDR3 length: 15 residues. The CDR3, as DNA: TGTGCCAGCTGTCGGGAGAGCTCTGGGGCCAACGTCCTGACTTTC. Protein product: CASCRESSGANVLTF. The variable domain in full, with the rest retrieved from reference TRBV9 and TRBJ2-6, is DSGVTQTPKHLITATGQRVTLRCSPRSGDLSVYWYQQSLDQGLQFLIQYYNGEERAKGNILERFSAQQFPDLHSELNLSSLELGDSALYFCASCRESSGANVLTFGAGSRLTVL.

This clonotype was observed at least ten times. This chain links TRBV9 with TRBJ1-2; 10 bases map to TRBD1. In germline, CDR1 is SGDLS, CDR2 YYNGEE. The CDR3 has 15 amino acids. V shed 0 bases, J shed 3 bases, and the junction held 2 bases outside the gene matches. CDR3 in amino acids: CASSVVTGGDYGYTF. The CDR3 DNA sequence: TGTGCCAGCAGCGTAGTGACAGGGGGCGACTATGGCTACACCTTC. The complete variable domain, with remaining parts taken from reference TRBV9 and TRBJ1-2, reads DSGVTQTPKHLITATGQRVTLRCSPRSGDLSVYWYQQSLDQGLQFLIQYYNGEERAKGNILERFSAQQFPDLHSELNLSSLELGDSALYFCASSVVTGGDYGYTFGSGTRLTVV.